Below, 19 T cell receptor beta chains from the same sample are listed, as sequenced in a study of blood T cells in healthy people across ages. The second PCR ran about 6 to 12 cycles with a sample-barcoded 5' primer and J-beta primers. MiXCR was run by TCRdb on the 5' RACE reads, yielding one entry per CDR3 protein. The sample has roughly 720,000 distinct CDR3 sequences, 53% seen once. Sequencing was done on a sample of blood. Receptors were obtained from a man at least 80 years old in good health.

The sample holds a few counts of this clonotype. This chain links TRBV29-1 with TRBJ2-3; a weak D match, TRBD2 (5 bases). With 4 bases removed from V and 5 bases from J, the gap between germline ends came to 16 bases. This CDR3 has 14 residues. CDR1 SQVTM and CDR2 ANQGSEA come from the germline V gene. The CDR3 sequence: CSVVLRRVGDTQYF. CDR3 nucleotide sequence: TGCAGCGTTGTCCTCCGGCGGGTCGGAGATACGCAGTATTTT.

This clonotype was found a few times. The V call is TRBV10-3, the J call TRBJ2-1; 7 bases map to TRBD2. The CDR3 spans 14 residues. Germline V CDR1 and CDR2: ENHRY, SYGVKD. J lost 5 bases, V lost 4 bases, and 5 bases had no gene match. The CDR3 sequence: CAISGAGEHNEQFF. In nucleotides, the CDR3 is TGTGCCATCAGTGGGGCGGGAGAGCACAATGAGCAGTTCTTC.

This clonotype came up a few times. The V gene is TRBV7-2, the J gene TRBJ2-1, with 7 bases fitting TRBD2. V lost 2 bases to trimming and J lost 4 bases; unmatched junction nucleotides: 8. CDR1 is SGHTA, CDR2 FQGNSA, per germline. The CDR3 loop spans 16 amino acids. CDR3 in amino acids: CASSLSSSGVYNEQFF. In DNA, the CDR3 is TGTGCCAGCAGCTTATCGTCTAGCGGAGTTTACAATGAGCAGTTCTTC.

Comment on this clonotype: A much larger clone lies a single base off, so this may be a read error. This chain links TRBV7-9 with TRBJ2-3, with D perhaps matching TRBD1 or TRBD2 (6 bases each). The length of the CDR3 is 14 residues. Germline values: CDR1 SEHNR, CDR2 FQNEAQ (reference sequence). Trimming took off 5 bases at V and 4 bases at J, with 13 bases between the two ends. In DNA, the CDR3 is TGTGCCAGCAGCCCCCGGGGGCAGCCAGATACGCAGTATTTT. Protein sequence: CASSPRGQPDTQYF.

The chain carries TRBV15 and TRBJ1-1; D ambiguous. Germline values: CDR1 LNHNV, CDR2 YYDKDF (reference sequence). This CDR3 spans 13 amino acids. The V and J ends lost 0 bases and 6 bases respectively, with 8 bases between them. The CDR3 is CATSREPGAEAFF. The DNA for the CDR3 is TGTGCCACCAGCAGAGAGCCCGGTGCTGAAGCTTTCTTT.

The count of this clonotype is one. The chain is built from TRBV7-2 and TRBJ2-1; TRBD1 matches at 7 bases. Germline loops: CDR1 SGHTA, CDR2 FQGNSA. V lost 4 bases to trimming and J lost 4 bases; unmatched junction nucleotides: 10. The CDR3 contains 16 residues. CDR3 DNA sequence: TGTGCCAGCAGCTCGAGGGACAGCCACCCGTACAATGAGCAGTTCTTC. Amino acid sequence: CASSSRDSHPYNEQFF.

The chain combines TRBV2 with TRBJ2-1, with D possibly TRBD2 on 6 matching bases. V was clipped by 6 bases and J by 4 bases, with 13 bases between them. Germline V gene data show CDR1 as SNHLY and CDR2 as FYNNEI. This CDR3 is built from 14 residues. DNA of the CDR3: TGTGCCAGCAGCGGCGGGATTACTTACAATGAGCAGTTCTTC. Its protein is CASSGGITYNEQFF.

This rearrangement joins TRBV7-2 to TRBJ2-7; 8 nucleotides agree with TRBD1. There are 14 residues in the CDR3. The germline V gene encodes CDR1 SGHTA and CDR2 FQGNSA. Trimming at V came to 5 bases and at J to 6 bases, leaving 9 bases not matched to a gene. CDR3: CASSPWGQVLEQYF. The DNA for the CDR3 is TGTGCCAGCAGCCCCTGGGGACAGGTGCTCGAGCAGTACTTC.

This rearrangement joins TRBV20-1 to TRBJ1-1, with TRBD1 as a possible D gene (6 bases). The V gene lost 3 bases and the J gene lost 1 base, with 12 bases spanning the gap. The germline CDR1 and CDR2 sequences are DFQATT and SNEGSKA (reference sequence). CDR3 length: 14 residues. The CDR3 is CSARGTGQNTEAFF. CDR3 in DNA: TGCAGTGCTAGGGGAACGGGACAGAACACTGAAGCTTTCTTT.

The gene calls are TRBV3-1 and TRBJ2-1; 9 bases line up with TRBD2. Germline V lookup: CDR1 LGHDT, CDR2 YNNKEL (reference sequence). V shed 2 bases and J 12 bases; nucleotides not matched to a gene: 14. The CDR3 is 16 amino acids. The CDR3 region has the DNA TGTGCCAGCAGCCAATCGGAGATAGCGGGAGATGGGGGGCAGTTCTTC. It translates to CASSQSEIAGDGGQFF.

The V and J genes are TRBV28 and TRBJ2-3, with D unclear. The CDR3 sequence is 15 residues long. Trimming left V 5 bases short and J 1 base short, with 13 bases between. Per germline, CDR1 MDHEN and CDR2 SYDVKM. The DNA for the CDR3 is TGTGCCAGCAGTGCTAACGGAGTCGGCACAGATACGCAGTATTTT. Its translation: CASSANGVGTDTQYF.

This clonotype turned up a few times. The CDR3 DNA follows: TGTGCCAGCAGCCAAGGAATTGGGCAGTACTTC. Protein product: CASSQGIGQYF. The gene calls are TRBV3-1 and TRBJ2-7, with D unclear. The CDR3 covers 11 residues. Germline V gene lookup returns CDR1 LGHDT and CDR2 YNNKEL (reference sequence). Trimming cost V 1 base and J 9 bases, with 7 bases left between them.

The chain is built from TRBV4-1 and TRBJ1-1; 11 bases agree with TRBD1. After removal of 3 bases from V and 10 bases from J, the junction contained 10 bases not matched to a gene. There are 15 residues in the CDR3. Germline V gene sequence: CDR1 MGHRA, CDR2 YSYEKL. The CDR3 region has the DNA TGCGCCAGCAGCCATTTGGGACAGGGGGATTATGGAGCTTTCTTT. This translates into CASSHLGQGDYGAFF.

This rearrangement joins TRBV4-1 to TRBJ2-5, with D possibly being TRBD2 (6 bases). V was shortened by 0 bases and J by 5 bases, with 13 bases between the two germline ends. The CDR3 covers 15 residues. CDR1 is MGHRA and CDR2 is YSYEKL in the germline V gene. The CDR3 DNA follows: TGCGCCAGCAGCCAAGAACCGACTAGGAGGGAGACCCAGTACTTC. It codes for CASSQEPTRRETQYF.

This chain's CDR3 is CASSTGTAQETQYF. CDR3 sequence (DNA): TGTGCCAGCAGTACCGGGACGGCCCAAGAGACCCAGTACTTC. This chain connects TRBV27 to TRBJ2-5; perhaps D is TRBD1 or TRBD2 (5 bases each). V lost 5 bases, J lost 1 base, and 11 bases lay in between. The CDR3 is made up of 14 amino acids. The germline gives CDR1 MNHEY, CDR2 SMNVEV (reference sequence).

Only a few counts were recorded for this clonotype. This chain connects TRBV7-3 to TRBJ1-2; D is uncertain. CDR1 is SGHTA, CDR2 FQGTGA, per germline. This CDR3 has 14 amino acids. Trimming pared 5 bases from V and 4 bases from J, leaving 14 bases between. The CDR3 coding sequence is TGTGCCAGCAGCACAGTCCCAGGTCTCTATGGCTACACCTTC. Translation gives CASSTVPGLYGYTF.

CDR3 sequence: CATSRRTGLAYGYTF. CDR3 DNA: TGTGCCACCAGCAGGCGGACAGGGCTTGCTTATGGCTACACCTTC. V is TRBV15 and J is TRBJ1-2; 8 nucleotides align to TRBD1. Trimming cost V 3 bases and J 5 bases; bases outside gene matches: 8. The CDR3 extends over 15 amino acids. Germline-derived CDR1 and CDR2 are LNHNV and YYDKDF (reference sequence).

The rearrangement joins TRBV25-1 to TRBJ2-5; 7 bases match TRBD1. CDR3 length: 12 amino acids. Trimming cost V 5 bases and J 12 bases; bases outside gene matches: 9. Germline CDR1 MGHDK, CDR2 SYGVNS. This CDR3 is CASSKRTGPKYF. CDR3 in DNA: TGTGCCAGCAGTAAAAGGACAGGCCCTAAGTACTTC.

The chain is built from TRBV6-6 and TRBJ2-5, with 7 bases identical to TRBD1. In germline, CDR1 is MNHNY, CDR2 SVGAGI (reference sequence). V lost 7 bases and J lost 5; bases outside the gene matches: 7. The CDR3 is made up of 13 amino acids. CDR3 region: CASIATGPETQYF. The CDR3 region has the DNA TGTGCCAGCATCGCGACAGGGCCGGAGACCCAGTACTTC.